A selection of T cell receptor beta chains follows, all from one sample in a study of T cell responses to AZD1222 COVID-19 vaccine. Sequencing used immunoSEQ multiplex PCR; TCRdb keeps in-frame clones, though not all of them. This table holds 120,000 to 150,000 clones, around 93% found once. The sequencing here drew on peripheral blood, taken on day 0 of AZD1222 vaccination. These receptors originate from an adult in good health. Both conserved end residues are part of each CDR3. Fields, in order: D gene, J gene, clone size, V gene, CDR3 DNA, CDR3 protein. D genes are given only for firm matches. The size field is filled for only some rows; it gives once, few, many or a size class.

d_call: -; j_call: TRBJ2-2; clone_size: -; v_call: TRBV11-2; cdr3_nt: TGTGCCAGCAGCTTTATATCTCAAAAGCTGTTTTTT; cdr3_aa: CASSFISQKLFF
d_call: TRBD1; j_call: TRBJ2-2; clone_size: once; v_call: TRBV6-5; cdr3_nt: TGTGCCAGCAGTAGGGACAGGGGGACCACCGGGGAGCTGTTTTTT; cdr3_aa: CASSRDRGTTGELFF
d_call: -; j_call: TRBJ2-2; clone_size: once; v_call: TRBV2; cdr3_nt: TGTGCCAGCATGGGTCGTTCGGCCGGGGAGCTGTTTTTT; cdr3_aa: CASMGRSAGELFF
d_call: TRBD2; j_call: TRBJ2-1; clone_size: -; v_call: TRBV7-3; cdr3_nt: TGTGCCAGCAGCTTAACCAGCGGGAGTGGTGAGCAGTTCTTC; cdr3_aa: CASSLTSGSGEQFF
d_call: TRBD2; j_call: TRBJ2-3; clone_size: -; v_call: TRBV5-1; cdr3_nt: TGCGCCAGCAGCCTAAGACTAGCGGGGAGGGCAGATACGCAGTATTTT; cdr3_aa: CASSLRLAGRADTQYF
d_call: TRBD1; j_call: TRBJ1-5; clone_size: -; v_call: TRBV19; cdr3_nt: TGTGCCAGTAGATACACAGGGGGCAATCAGCCCCAGCATTTT; cdr3_aa: CASRYTGGNQPQHF
d_call: TRBD1; j_call: TRBJ1-2; clone_size: once; v_call: TRBV2; cdr3_nt: TGTGCCAGCAGTCCTCGGACAGGGCCGAATGGCTACACCTTC; cdr3_aa: CASSPRTGPNGYTF
d_call: -; j_call: TRBJ2-7; clone_size: -; v_call: TRBV3-1/TRBV3-2; cdr3_nt: TGTGCCAGCAGCCAAGTCGCCGGGCCCTACGAGCAGTACTTC; cdr3_aa: CASSQVAGPYEQYF
d_call: -; j_call: TRBJ1-1; clone_size: -; v_call: TRBV11-1; cdr3_nt: TGTGCCAGCAGCCCTGGACGGATGAACACTGAAGCTTTCTTT; cdr3_aa: CASSPGRMNTEAFF
d_call: -; j_call: TRBJ2-7; clone_size: -; v_call: TRBV13; cdr3_nt: TGTGCCAGCAGCTTTGGGGGGAGCGTCTCCTACGAGCAGTACTTC; cdr3_aa: CASSFGGSVSYEQYF
d_call: -; j_call: TRBJ2-1; clone_size: -; v_call: TRBV7-2; cdr3_nt: TGTGCCAGCAGCCGTGACCCGAGCTCCTACAATGAGCAGTTCTTC; cdr3_aa: CASSRDPSSYNEQFF
d_call: -; j_call: TRBJ2-3; clone_size: -; v_call: TRBV7-2; cdr3_nt: TGTGCCAGCAGCCCCGGACACCGCTTCACAGATACGCAGTATTTT; cdr3_aa: CASSPGHRFTDTQYF
d_call: -; j_call: TRBJ2-4; clone_size: -; v_call: TRBV6-5; cdr3_nt: TGTGCCAGCAGACCACAGTCAGATCAAAACATTCAGTACTTC; cdr3_aa: CASRPQSDQNIQYF
d_call: -; j_call: TRBJ2-3; clone_size: -; v_call: TRBV5-5; cdr3_nt: TGTGCCAGCAGCCTGACAGGTACTAGCACAGATACGCAGTATTTT; cdr3_aa: CASSLTGTSTDTQYF
d_call: -; j_call: TRBJ1-5; clone_size: -; v_call: TRBV2; cdr3_nt: TGTGCCAGCACCCCCCAGGGGAGCAATCAGCCCCAGCATTTT; cdr3_aa: CASTPQGSNQPQHF
d_call: -; j_call: TRBJ1-2; clone_size: -; v_call: TRBV27; cdr3_nt: TGTGCCAGCGGTTTCCAGGGGTATGGCTACACCTTC; cdr3_aa: CASGFQGYGYTF
d_call: TRBD2; j_call: TRBJ2-5; clone_size: -; v_call: TRBV5-1; cdr3_nt: TGCGCCAGCAGCTGGCGGGGACTAGCGGGGGGGCCTGGGACCCAAGAGACCCAGTACCACTTC; cdr3_aa: CASSWRGLAGGPGTQETQYHF
d_call: TRBD1; j_call: TRBJ2-7; clone_size: -; v_call: TRBV6-5; cdr3_nt: TGTGCCAGCAGGATGACAGGGGGAAGCTCCTACGAGCAGTACTTC; cdr3_aa: CASRMTGGSSYEQYF
d_call: -; j_call: TRBJ2-7; clone_size: few; v_call: TRBV7-2; cdr3_nt: TGTGCCAGCAGCTTAGGGTACCGTGAATCCTACGAGCAGTACTTC; cdr3_aa: CASSLGYRESYEQYF
d_call: TRBD1; j_call: TRBJ1-4; clone_size: once; v_call: TRBV6-5; cdr3_nt: TGTGCCAGCAGCCGGGACAGGGTAGAAAAACTGTTTTTT; cdr3_aa: CASSRDRVEKLFF
d_call: TRBD2; j_call: TRBJ2-7; clone_size: once; v_call: TRBV3-1/TRBV3-2; cdr3_nt: TGTGCCAGCAGCCAGGGACTAGCGGGGCACGAGCAGTACTTC; cdr3_aa: CASSQGLAGHEQYF
d_call: -; j_call: TRBJ1-1; clone_size: once; v_call: TRBV7-9; cdr3_nt: TGTGCCAGCAGCTTATTACTTACGAACACTGAAGCTTTCTTT; cdr3_aa: CASSLLLTNTEAFF
d_call: -; j_call: TRBJ1-3; clone_size: -; v_call: TRBV6-5; cdr3_nt: TGTGCCAGCAGTTCCCAGGGGATTTCCGGAAACACCATATATTTT; cdr3_aa: CASSSQGISGNTIYF
d_call: -; j_call: TRBJ2-6; clone_size: -; v_call: TRBV19; cdr3_nt: TGTGCCAGTAGTGCCCACTCCCTCCGCTCTGGGGCCAACGTCCTGACTTTC; cdr3_aa: CASSAHSLRSGANVLTF
d_call: -; j_call: TRBJ2-1; clone_size: -; v_call: TRBV24-1; cdr3_nt: TGTGCCACCAGTGACACGACCCGGGAGCAGTTCTTC; cdr3_aa: CATSDTTREQFF
d_call: TRBD1; j_call: TRBJ1-3; clone_size: -; v_call: TRBV9; cdr3_nt: TGTGCCGCCGGGACAGGGGCAAGAAACACCATATATTTT; cdr3_aa: CAAGTGARNTIYF
d_call: -; j_call: TRBJ1-1; clone_size: -; v_call: TRBV11-2; cdr3_nt: TGTGCCAGCAGCTTGTCCCAGGTGACTGAAGCTTTCTTT; cdr3_aa: CASSLSQVTEAFF
d_call: -; j_call: TRBJ1-5; clone_size: -; v_call: TRBV5-1; cdr3_nt: TGCGCCAGCGCCCCCGGGCCTCTAAACCTCCATAGCAATCAGCCCCAGCATTTT; cdr3_aa: CASAPGPLNLHSNQPQHF
d_call: -; j_call: TRBJ1-4; clone_size: -; v_call: TRBV7-9; cdr3_nt: TGTGCCAGCAGCCTCAGCCATAGTGGGGTGGGTGAAAAACTGTTTTTT; cdr3_aa: CASSLSHSGVGEKLFF
d_call: -; j_call: TRBJ1-1; clone_size: -; v_call: TRBV5-6; cdr3_nt: TGTGCCAGCAGCCGGACAGTGGGAACTGAAGCTTTCTTT; cdr3_aa: CASSRTVGTEAFF
d_call: -; j_call: TRBJ1-1; clone_size: once; v_call: TRBV5-1; cdr3_nt: TGCGCCAGCAGCTCCCTCGGGACTTCGAACACTGAAGCTTTCTTT; cdr3_aa: CASSSLGTSNTEAFF
d_call: -; j_call: TRBJ1-2; clone_size: -; v_call: TRBV5-8; cdr3_nt: TGTGCCAGCAGCTTGGGAGTAGATACGACGGGCGGCTACACCTTC; cdr3_aa: CASSLGVDTTGGYTF
d_call: TRBD2; j_call: TRBJ2-3; clone_size: -; v_call: TRBV29-1; cdr3_nt: TGCAGCGCCCGAGCACTAGCGAGCACAGATACGCAGTATTTT; cdr3_aa: CSARALASTDTQYF
d_call: -; j_call: TRBJ1-4; clone_size: -; v_call: TRBV19; cdr3_nt: TGTGCCACCCGGGACGGATCAGCAACTAATGAAAAACTGTTTTTT; cdr3_aa: CATRDGSATNEKLFF
d_call: TRBD2; j_call: TRBJ2-5; clone_size: -; v_call: TRBV2; cdr3_nt: TGTGCCAGCAGGGCTAGCGGGGATGAGACCCAGTACTTC; cdr3_aa: CASRASGDETQYF
d_call: -; j_call: TRBJ1-5; clone_size: -; v_call: TRBV6-5; cdr3_nt: TGTGCCAGCACCCTCTCGAGGGTAAATCAGCCCCAGCATTTT; cdr3_aa: CASTLSRVNQPQHF
d_call: -; j_call: TRBJ1-2; clone_size: -; v_call: TRBV19; cdr3_nt: TGTGCCAGTAGTATTGACAGGTGGAACTATGGCTACACCTTC; cdr3_aa: CASSIDRWNYGYTF
d_call: TRBD1; j_call: TRBJ1-1; clone_size: -; v_call: TRBV9; cdr3_nt: TGTGCCAGCAGCGGGACAGGGAGGGGAGGGGCTTTCTTT; cdr3_aa: CASSGTGRGGAFF
d_call: -; j_call: TRBJ1-6; clone_size: -; v_call: TRBV14; cdr3_nt: TGTGCCAGCAGCCAAGGAGCTAATTCACCCCTCCACTTT; cdr3_aa: CASSQGANSPLHF
d_call: -; j_call: TRBJ2-1; clone_size: -; v_call: TRBV10-3; cdr3_nt: TGTGCCATCAGGAAGACTAGCTACAATGAGCAGTTCTTC; cdr3_aa: CAIRKTSYNEQFF
d_call: TRBD2; j_call: TRBJ2-1; clone_size: -; v_call: TRBV3-1/TRBV3-2; cdr3_nt: TGTGCCAGCAGCCAAGTAGCGGGTGTGGGGAATGAGCAGTTCTTC; cdr3_aa: CASSQVAGVGNEQFF
d_call: -; j_call: TRBJ1-3; clone_size: -; v_call: TRBV29-1; cdr3_nt: TGCAGCGTTGTTCCGAGCTCTGGAAACACCATATATTTT; cdr3_aa: CSVVPSSGNTIYF
d_call: TRBD1; j_call: TRBJ2-2; clone_size: -; v_call: TRBV5-1; cdr3_nt: TGCGCCAGCAGCGCTAGGACAGGGGGAAACACCGGGGAGCTGTTTTTT; cdr3_aa: CASSARTGGNTGELFF
d_call: TRBD1; j_call: TRBJ2-1; clone_size: once; v_call: TRBV7-3; cdr3_nt: TGTGCCAGCAGCCAGGAAAGGGGGCGAAATGAGCAGTTCTTC; cdr3_aa: CASSQERGRNEQFF
d_call: -; j_call: TRBJ1-2; clone_size: -; v_call: TRBV5-1; cdr3_nt: TGCGCCAGCAGCCAGAGGCTGGGCCCAGACGGGGGCACCTTC; cdr3_aa: CASSQRLGPDGGTF
d_call: -; j_call: TRBJ2-7; clone_size: -; v_call: TRBV7-2; cdr3_nt: TGTGCCAGCAGCTTAGTGAGAACCTACGGCTACGAGCAGTACTTC; cdr3_aa: CASSLVRTYGYEQYF
d_call: TRBD2; j_call: TRBJ2-3; clone_size: -; v_call: TRBV5-6; cdr3_nt: TGTGCCAGCAGCCCCGGGGGGGGGCGGGCAGATACGCAGTATTTT; cdr3_aa: CASSPGGGRADTQYF
d_call: -; j_call: TRBJ2-7; clone_size: -; v_call: TRBV19; cdr3_nt: TGTGCCAGTAGTATAGTGGACGCAGGGACCCACGAGCAGTACTTC; cdr3_aa: CASSIVDAGTHEQYF
d_call: TRBD1; j_call: TRBJ1-1; clone_size: -; v_call: TRBV7-8; cdr3_nt: TGTGCCAGCAGCTCGGGGACAGCGGATTTCTTT; cdr3_aa: CASSSGTADFF
d_call: -; j_call: TRBJ1-1; clone_size: -; v_call: TRBV6-5; cdr3_nt: TGTGCCAGCAGTTACTCATGGGGACCGAACACTGAAGCTTTCTTT; cdr3_aa: CASSYSWGPNTEAFF